The rows below give T cell receptor beta chains drawn from one sample of a study of T cell changes during pregnancy in multiple sclerosis. Measured with immunoSEQ multiplex PCR; TCRdb has only the in-frame clones, and not every one. The table has over 50,000 clones, around nine tenths seen once. The sequencing input was peripheral blood from another person, used as feeder cells. All receptors come from a human donor whose cells served as feeder cells for cultures in a pregnancy study. The CDR3 runs from the conserved cysteine through the conserved F or W. A D gene is named only where the DNA matches it firmly. The listing skips clone size in some rows; elsewhere it reads once, few, many or a size class.

clone_size: .; d_call: .; v_call: TRBV2; j_call: TRBJ2-7; cdr3_nt: TGTGCCAGCAGTGAAGGACGAGAGGGTCACCACCTCTCCTACGAGCAGTACTTC; cdr3_aa: CASSEGREGHHLSYEQYF
clone_size: .; d_call: TRBD2; v_call: TRBV5-4; j_call: TRBJ2-1; cdr3_nt: TGTGCCAGCAGCTTGGCCCGGACTAGAAGTGTAGGTGAGCAGTTCTTC; cdr3_aa: CASSLARTRSVGEQFF
clone_size: .; d_call: .; v_call: TRBV14; j_call: TRBJ2-1; cdr3_nt: TGTGCCAGCAGCCAAGATGCGTCACGTCGGGGGAGGACGAAGTTCTTC; cdr3_aa: CASSQDASRRGRTKFF
clone_size: .; d_call: TRBD2; v_call: TRBV29-1; j_call: TRBJ2-3; cdr3_nt: TGCAGCGTTGAAAAGGCGGGAGGGCCCGCAGATACGCAGTATTTT; cdr3_aa: CSVEKAGGPADTQYF
clone_size: .; d_call: TRBD1; v_call: TRBV18; j_call: TRBJ2-2; cdr3_nt: TGTGCCAGCTCACCACGAACCGGGACAGGGGAACGGGGGCTGTTTTTT; cdr3_aa: CASSPRTGTGERGLFF
clone_size: .; d_call: .; v_call: TRBV7-3; j_call: TRBJ2-1; cdr3_nt: TGTGCCAGCAGCCCCCGGTCCCAACGTGATGAGCAGTTCTTC; cdr3_aa: CASSPRSQRDEQFF
clone_size: .; d_call: .; v_call: TRBV7-9; j_call: TRBJ2-3; cdr3_nt: TGTGCCAGCAGCGCCCAGACAGATACGCAGTATTTT; cdr3_aa: CASSAQTDTQYF
clone_size: .; d_call: .; v_call: TRBV10-3; j_call: TRBJ1-2; cdr3_nt: TGTGCCATCAGTGACCCGGTATTACCTAACTATGGCTACACCTTC; cdr3_aa: CAISDPVLPNYGYTF
clone_size: .; d_call: TRBD1; v_call: TRBV7-2; j_call: TRBJ2-7; cdr3_nt: TGTGCCAGCAGCTTAGGACTAACGTCCAGGGGGGAGCAGTACTTC; cdr3_aa: CASSLGLTSRGEQYF
clone_size: .; d_call: .; v_call: TRBV6-1; j_call: TRBJ2-2; cdr3_nt: TGTGCCAGCGATGAAGTTGGGACCGGGGAGCTGTTTTTT; cdr3_aa: CASDEVGTGELFF
clone_size: .; d_call: .; v_call: TRBV30; j_call: TRBJ1-3; cdr3_nt: TGTGCCTGGAGTGTACTCACTGGGTGGTCACAGGGTTCAAGTGGAAACACCATATATTTT; cdr3_aa: CAWSVLTGWSQGSSGNTIYF
clone_size: .; d_call: .; v_call: TRBV7-9; j_call: TRBJ1-1; cdr3_nt: TGTGCCAGCAGCTTAAACGCGGGGGAAGCTTTCTTT; cdr3_aa: CASSLNAGEAFF
clone_size: .; d_call: .; v_call: TRBV9; j_call: TRBJ2-6; cdr3_nt: TGTGCCAGCGGGGATGCAAACTCTGGGGCCAACGTCCTGACTTTC; cdr3_aa: CASGDANSGANVLTF
clone_size: .; d_call: .; v_call: TRBV5-1; j_call: TRBJ2-1; cdr3_nt: TGCGCCAGCAGCTTAGACTACAATGAGCAGTTCTTC; cdr3_aa: CASSLDYNEQFF
clone_size: once; d_call: TRBD1; v_call: TRBV10-3; j_call: TRBJ1-1; cdr3_nt: TGTGCCATCAGGAGAAGACAGGGAGAGGATACTGAAGCTTTCTTT; cdr3_aa: CAIRRRQGEDTEAFF
clone_size: .; d_call: .; v_call: TRBV7-9; j_call: TRBJ1-6; cdr3_nt: TGTGCCAGCAGCTTTACATGGCCTAATTCACCCCTCCACTTT; cdr3_aa: CASSFTWPNSPLHF
clone_size: .; d_call: TRBD1; v_call: TRBV6-4; j_call: TRBJ2-2; cdr3_nt: TGTGCCAGCGGTCCCGGGACAGGGGACACCGGGGAGCTGTTTTTT; cdr3_aa: CASGPGTGDTGELFF
clone_size: .; d_call: .; v_call: TRBV7-9; j_call: TRBJ1-1; cdr3_nt: TGTGCCAGCAGCTTACTGAACACTGAAGCTTTCTTT; cdr3_aa: CASSLLNTEAFF
clone_size: .; d_call: .; v_call: TRBV5-1; j_call: TRBJ1-6; cdr3_nt: TGCGCCAGCAGCTTGGAATACAGCCATTCACCCCTCCACTTT; cdr3_aa: CASSLEYSHSPLHF
clone_size: .; d_call: .; v_call: TRBV14; j_call: TRBJ2-5; cdr3_nt: TGTGCCAGCAGCCGGACCACGGGGACCCCTTGGGAGACCCAGTACTTC; cdr3_aa: CASSRTTGTPWETQYF
clone_size: .; d_call: .; v_call: TRBV5-1; j_call: TRBJ2-5; cdr3_nt: TGCGCCAGCAGAACGACACCAGTTGGAGAGACCCAGTACTTC; cdr3_aa: CASRTTPVGETQYF
clone_size: .; d_call: TRBD1; v_call: TRBV9; j_call: TRBJ1-3; cdr3_nt: TGTGCCAGCAGCTCACCGGGACAGGGGGCAGGGTGGGGTGGAAACACCATATATTTT; cdr3_aa: CASSSPGQGAGWGGNTIYF
clone_size: .; d_call: TRBD2; v_call: TRBV2; j_call: TRBJ2-3; cdr3_nt: TGTGCCAGCAGCCCAGGGACTAGCAGCGCAGATACGCAGTATTTT; cdr3_aa: CASSPGTSSADTQYF
clone_size: .; d_call: .; v_call: TRBV6-6; j_call: TRBJ1-3; cdr3_nt: TGTGCCAGCAGACCCCTGAACTCTGGAAACACCATATATTTT; cdr3_aa: CASRPLNSGNTIYF
clone_size: few; d_call: TRBD1; v_call: TRBV5-4; j_call: TRBJ1-1; cdr3_nt: TGTGCCAGCAGCTTGATACAGGGGGACACTGAAGCTTTCTTT; cdr3_aa: CASSLIQGDTEAFF
clone_size: .; d_call: .; v_call: TRBV28; j_call: TRBJ2-7; cdr3_nt: TGTGCCAGCACCCAATTGGGCGCCCAACCTCACGAGCAGTACTTC; cdr3_aa: CASTQLGAQPHEQYF
clone_size: .; d_call: TRBD1; v_call: TRBV15; j_call: TRBJ1-6; cdr3_nt: TGTGCCACCAGCAGAGGGTCCGACAGGGGGACACCCCTCCACTTT; cdr3_aa: CATSRGSDRGTPLHF
clone_size: .; d_call: TRBD1; v_call: TRBV27; j_call: TRBJ1-6; cdr3_nt: TGTGCCAGCAGTTCGGGACAGCATAATTCACCCCTCCACTTT; cdr3_aa: CASSSGQHNSPLHF
clone_size: .; d_call: TRBD1; v_call: TRBV10-3; j_call: TRBJ2-3; cdr3_nt: TGTGCCAGTACAGGGGCAGATACGCAGTATTTT; cdr3_aa: CASTGADTQYF
clone_size: .; d_call: TRBD2; v_call: TRBV4-2; j_call: TRBJ2-3; cdr3_nt: TGTGCCAGCAGCCAAGATGGGATAGCGGGGGCCTACACAGATACGCAGTATTTT; cdr3_aa: CASSQDGIAGAYTDTQYF
clone_size: .; d_call: .; v_call: TRBV30; j_call: TRBJ2-5; cdr3_nt: TGTGCCTGGAGTGTACAAGGTAGCATGGCCCAGTACTTC; cdr3_aa: CAWSVQGSMAQYF
clone_size: .; d_call: .; v_call: TRBV15; j_call: TRBJ2-7; cdr3_nt: TGTGCCACCAGCAGAGATGTAGGAGGCTACGAGCAGTACTTC; cdr3_aa: CATSRDVGGYEQYF
clone_size: .; d_call: .; v_call: TRBV27; j_call: TRBJ1-2; cdr3_nt: TGTGCCAGCAGTTTATATTTATATAGTGGTGGCCGGGGCGGAGGCTACACCTTC; cdr3_aa: CASSLYLYSGGRGGGYTF
clone_size: .; d_call: TRBD2; v_call: TRBV6-5; j_call: TRBJ2-7; cdr3_nt: TGTGCCAGCCAGGGGACTAGCGGGACCTACGAGCAGTACTTC; cdr3_aa: CASQGTSGTYEQYF
clone_size: .; d_call: .; v_call: TRBV7-2; j_call: TRBJ1-4; cdr3_nt: TGTGCCAGCAGCCGAGCAACTAATGAAAAACTGTTTTTT; cdr3_aa: CASSRATNEKLFF
clone_size: .; d_call: .; v_call: TRBV19; j_call: TRBJ2-5; cdr3_nt: TGTGCCAGTAGTATACTGGATAAAGAGACCCAGTACTTC; cdr3_aa: CASSILDKETQYF
clone_size: .; d_call: .; v_call: TRBV28; j_call: TRBJ1-1; cdr3_nt: TGTGCCAGCGTATTGGGGTGGCGGACTGAAGCTTTCTTT; cdr3_aa: CASVLGWRTEAFF
clone_size: .; d_call: TRBD1; v_call: TRBV28; j_call: TRBJ1-5; cdr3_nt: TGTGCCAGCAGTTTCCAGGGGGGATATCAGCCCCAGCATTTT; cdr3_aa: CASSFQGGYQPQHF
clone_size: .; d_call: .; v_call: TRBV5-1; j_call: TRBJ2-1; cdr3_nt: TGCGCCAGCAGCTTGGCCGCAGGGGTGACGTACAATGAGCAGTTCTTC; cdr3_aa: CASSLAAGVTYNEQFF
clone_size: .; d_call: .; v_call: TRBV6-5; j_call: TRBJ1-2; cdr3_nt: TGTGCCACCCAAAGGACAGCTAACTATGGCTACACCTTC; cdr3_aa: CATQRTANYGYTF